Listed below are T cell receptor beta chains from one sample, sequenced in a study of circulating CD8 cells and anti-PD-1 response in melanoma. TCRdb reanalysed the reads using MiXCR and keeps one entry per CDR3 protein. The sample lists around 1,700 distinct CDR3 sequences, approximately 6.6% occurring once. The specimen was CD8+ T cells from PBMCs, collected at baseline or after one month of anti-PD-1 therapy (not recorded which). The receptors stem from a human donor with melanoma. Both conserved end residues are part of each CDR3. Each record gives: D gene, V gene, J gene, CDR3 length, clone size, CDR3 DNA, CDR3 protein. D genes are given only for firm matches. Clone size is stated in some rows and not others, as once, few, many or a class when expanded.

>NA|TRBV7-2|TRBJ2-7|14|large
TGTGCCAGCAGCTTTAATGGGGGTCACTACGAGCAGTACTTC
CASSFNGGHYEQYF
>NA|TRBV28|TRBJ1-3|15|NA
TGTGCCAGCAGTTCTTACAGACGCTCTGGAAACACCATATATTTT
CASSSYRRSGNTIYF
>NA|TRBV27|TRBJ2-1|14|medium-sized
TGTGCCAGCAGTTTACAATTAGCTCACAATGAGCAGTTCTTC
CASSLQLAHNEQFF
>NA|TRBV24-1|TRBJ2-6|16|medium-sized
TGTGCCACCAGCGGGGCCACGGACTCTGGGGCCAACGTCCTGACTTTC
CATSGATDSGANVLTF
>NA|TRBV27|TRBJ2-7|11|medium-sized
TGTGCCAGCAGTTTAGGGTTCGAGCAGTACTTC
CASSLGFEQYF
>NA|TRBV29-1|TRBJ1-2|13|medium-sized
TGCAGCGTTGAAGACACAGATGTCTATGGCTACACCTTC
CSVEDTDVYGYTF
>NA|TRBV6-5|TRBJ2-7|14|medium-sized
TGTGCCAGCAGCCCCGAGGACAGCAATTACGAGCAGTACTTC
CASSPEDSNYEQYF
>NA|TRBV7-2|TRBJ2-7|12|large
TGTGCCAGCAGCTCCCAGACTAGAGAGCAGTACTTC
CASSSQTREQYF
>NA|TRBV28|TRBJ2-3|15|NA
TGTGCCAGCAGTCCACTGGCGGGCAGCACAGATACGCAGTATTTT
CASSPLAGSTDTQYF
>NA|TRBV29-1|TRBJ1-2|15|NA
TGCAGCGTTGAAGAACCGACAGAGAGCGTTTCCGGCTACACCTTC
CSVEEPTESVSGYTF
>TRBD1|TRBV24-1|TRBJ2-3|16|medium-sized
TGTGCCACCAGTGATTTGGCCGGGACAGGCGCAGATACGCAGTATTTT
CATSDLAGTGADTQYF
>NA|TRBV29-1|TRBJ2-7|13|large
TGCAGCGTTGAAGGACAGACCTCCTACGAGCAGTACTTC
CSVEGQTSYEQYF
>TRBD2|TRBV7-9|TRBJ2-7|15|NA
TGTGCCAGCAGCGCAACTAGCGACCCCTCCTACGAGCAGTACTTC
CASSATSDPSYEQYF
>NA|TRBV20-1|TRBJ2-5|15|medium-sized
TGCAGTGCTAGACCTATCGGGACTTTACAAGAGACCCAGTACTTC
CSARPIGTLQETQYF
>NA|TRBV2|TRBJ2-2|13|few
TGTGCCAGGGTTAAGCAAGGAACCGGGGAGCTGTTTTTT
CARVKQGTGELFF